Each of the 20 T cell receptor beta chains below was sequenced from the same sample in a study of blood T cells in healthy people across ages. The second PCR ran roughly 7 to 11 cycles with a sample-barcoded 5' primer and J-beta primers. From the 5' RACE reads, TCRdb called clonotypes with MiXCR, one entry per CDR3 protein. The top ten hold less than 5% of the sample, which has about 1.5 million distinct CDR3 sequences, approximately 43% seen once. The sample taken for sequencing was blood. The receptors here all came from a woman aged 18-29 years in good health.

The CDR3 region has the DNA TGTGCCTCAGCAAGGCGGGGTACGAGCACCGGGGAGCTGTTTTTT. Protein product: CASARRGTSTGELFF. The chain has TRBV10-3 and TRBJ2-2, with D maybe TRBD2 (6 bases). V was pared by 11 bases and J by 4 bases, with 20 bases between. In germline, CDR1 is ENHRY, CDR2 SYGVKD. This CDR3 contains 15 residues.

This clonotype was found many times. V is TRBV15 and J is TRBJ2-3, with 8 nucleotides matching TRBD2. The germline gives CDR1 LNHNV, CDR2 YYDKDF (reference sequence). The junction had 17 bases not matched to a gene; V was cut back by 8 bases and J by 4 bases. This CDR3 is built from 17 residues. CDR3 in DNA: TGTGCCACCCGGAGAGGGGGGAGGGGACTAGGCCCAGATACGCAGTATTTT. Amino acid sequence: CATRRGGRGLGPDTQYF.

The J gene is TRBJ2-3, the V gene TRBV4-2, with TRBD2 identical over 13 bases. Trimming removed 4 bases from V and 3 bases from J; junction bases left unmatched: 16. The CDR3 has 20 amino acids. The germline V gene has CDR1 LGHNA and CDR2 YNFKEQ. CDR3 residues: CASSLRTSGSTDGITDTQYF. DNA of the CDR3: TGTGCCAGCAGCCTGAGGACTAGCGGGAGCACTGACGGTATAACAGATACGCAGTATTTT.

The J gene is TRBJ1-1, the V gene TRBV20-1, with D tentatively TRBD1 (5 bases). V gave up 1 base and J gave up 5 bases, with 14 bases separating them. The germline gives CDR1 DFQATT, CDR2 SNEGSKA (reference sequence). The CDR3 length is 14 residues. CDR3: CSARARDLWTEAFF. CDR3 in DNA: TGCAGTGCTAGAGCGCGGGACTTATGGACTGAAGCTTTCTTT.

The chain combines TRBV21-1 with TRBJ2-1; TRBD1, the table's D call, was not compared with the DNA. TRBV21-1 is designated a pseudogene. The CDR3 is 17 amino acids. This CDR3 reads CASSNGQRPTSYNEQFF. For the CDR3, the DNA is TGTGCCAGCAGCAACGGACAGCGTCCTACATCCTACAATGAGCAGTTCTTC.

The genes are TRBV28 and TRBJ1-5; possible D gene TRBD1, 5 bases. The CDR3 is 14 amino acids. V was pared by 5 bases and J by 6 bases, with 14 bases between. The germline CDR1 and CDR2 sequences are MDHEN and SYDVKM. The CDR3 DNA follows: TGTGCCAGCAGTGTTTTGGGGGAGGGTCAGCCCCAGCATTTT. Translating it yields CASSVLGEGQPQHF.

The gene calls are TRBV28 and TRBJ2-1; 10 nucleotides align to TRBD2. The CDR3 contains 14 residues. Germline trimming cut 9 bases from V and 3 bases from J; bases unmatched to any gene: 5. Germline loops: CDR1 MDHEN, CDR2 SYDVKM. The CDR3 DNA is TGTGCCAGTAAAGGACTAGCGGTCTACAATGAGCAGTTCTTC. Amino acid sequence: CASKGLAVYNEQFF.

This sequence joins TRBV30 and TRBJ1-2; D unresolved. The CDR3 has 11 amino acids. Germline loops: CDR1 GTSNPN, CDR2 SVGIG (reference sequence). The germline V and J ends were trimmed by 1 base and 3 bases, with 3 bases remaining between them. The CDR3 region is CAWSGDYGYTF. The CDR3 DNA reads TGTGCCTGGAGTGGGGACTATGGCTACACCTTC.

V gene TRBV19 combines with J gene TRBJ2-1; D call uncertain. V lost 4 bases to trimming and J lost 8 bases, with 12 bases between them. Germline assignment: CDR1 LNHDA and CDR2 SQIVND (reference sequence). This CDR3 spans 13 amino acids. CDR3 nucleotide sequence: TGTGCCAGTAGTAAAAACGGGTTGGATGAGCAGTTCTTC. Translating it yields CASSKNGLDEQFF.

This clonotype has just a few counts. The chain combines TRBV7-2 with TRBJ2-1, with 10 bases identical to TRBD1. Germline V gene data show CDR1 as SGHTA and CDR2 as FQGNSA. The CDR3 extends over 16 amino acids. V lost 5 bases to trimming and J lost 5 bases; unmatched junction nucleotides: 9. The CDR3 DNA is TGTGCCAGCAGCCTTGGGACAGGGGCCGGTAACAATGAGCAGTTCTTC. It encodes CASSLGTGAGNNEQFF. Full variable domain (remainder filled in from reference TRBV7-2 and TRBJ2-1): GAGVSQSPSNKVTEKGKDVELRCDPISGHTALYWYRQSLGQGLEFLIYFQGNSAPDKSGLPSDRFSAERTGGSVSTLTIQRTQQEDSAVYLCASSLGTGAGNNEQFFGPGTRLTVL.

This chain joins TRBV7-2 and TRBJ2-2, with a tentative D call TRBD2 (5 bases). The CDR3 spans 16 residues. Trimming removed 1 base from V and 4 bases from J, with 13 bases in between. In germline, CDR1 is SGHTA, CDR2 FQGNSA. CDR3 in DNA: TGTGCCAGCAGCTTAGTCATCAGGAGGCCCACCGGGGAGCTGTTTTTT. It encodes CASSLVIRRPTGELFF.

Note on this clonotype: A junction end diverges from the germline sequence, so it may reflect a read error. The CDR3 DNA is TGTACCAGCAGCCAGGGATCTCCAGTACCTTACGAGCAGTACTTC. Amino acid sequence: CTSSQGSPVPYEQYF. V usage is TRBV4-2 and J usage is TRBJ2-7, with TRBD1 as a possible D gene (5 bases). Germline CDR1 and CDR2: LGHNA and YNFKEQ. CDR3 length: 15 residues.

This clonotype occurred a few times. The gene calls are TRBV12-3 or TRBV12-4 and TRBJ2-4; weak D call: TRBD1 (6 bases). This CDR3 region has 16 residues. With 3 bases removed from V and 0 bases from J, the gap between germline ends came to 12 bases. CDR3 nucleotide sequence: TGTGCCAGCAGTTTCGTGGCAGGGGAAGCCAAAAACATTCAGTACTTC. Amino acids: CASSFVAGEAKNIQYF.

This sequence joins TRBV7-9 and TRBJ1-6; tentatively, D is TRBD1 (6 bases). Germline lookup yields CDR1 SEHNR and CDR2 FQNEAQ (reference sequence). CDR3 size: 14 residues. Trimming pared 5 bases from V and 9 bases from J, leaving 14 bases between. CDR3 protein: CASSVDSKGSPLHF. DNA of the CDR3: TGTGCCAGCAGCGTGGACAGCAAGGGTTCACCCCTCCACTTT.

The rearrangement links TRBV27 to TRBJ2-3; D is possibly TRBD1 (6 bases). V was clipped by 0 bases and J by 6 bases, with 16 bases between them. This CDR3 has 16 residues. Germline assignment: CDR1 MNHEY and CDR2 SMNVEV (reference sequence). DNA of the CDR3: TGTGCCAGCAGTTTATCGCCAGGGGCCAGTCTTGATACGCAGTATTTT. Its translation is CASSLSPGASLDTQYF.

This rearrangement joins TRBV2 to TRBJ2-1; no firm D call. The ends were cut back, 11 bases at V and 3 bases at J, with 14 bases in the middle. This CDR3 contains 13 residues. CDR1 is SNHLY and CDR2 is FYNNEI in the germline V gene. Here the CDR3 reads CAGRQVYYNEQFF. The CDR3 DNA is TGTGCCGGAAGGCAGGTTTACTACAATGAGCAGTTCTTC.

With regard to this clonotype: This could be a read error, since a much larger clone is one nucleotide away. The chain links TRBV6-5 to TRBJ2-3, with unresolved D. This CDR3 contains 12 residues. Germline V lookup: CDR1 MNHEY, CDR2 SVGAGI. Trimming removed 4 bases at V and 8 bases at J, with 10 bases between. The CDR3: CASSSQFSTQYF. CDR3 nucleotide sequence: TGTGCCAGCAGTTCCCAGTTCAGTACGCAGTATTTT.

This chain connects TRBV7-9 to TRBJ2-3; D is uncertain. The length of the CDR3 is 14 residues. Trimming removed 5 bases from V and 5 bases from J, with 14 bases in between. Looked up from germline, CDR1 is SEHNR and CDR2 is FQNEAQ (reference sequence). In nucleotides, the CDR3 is TGTGCCAGCAGCATACCGGGCTCGAGAGATACGCAGTATTTT. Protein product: CASSIPGSRDTQYF.

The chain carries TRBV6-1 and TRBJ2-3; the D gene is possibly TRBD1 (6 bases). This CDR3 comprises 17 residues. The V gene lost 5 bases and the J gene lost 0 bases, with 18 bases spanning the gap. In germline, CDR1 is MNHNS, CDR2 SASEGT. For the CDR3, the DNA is TGTGCCAGCAGTAGGGACACTTACAGGACTAGCACAGATACGCAGTATTTT. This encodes CASSRDTYRTSTDTQYF.

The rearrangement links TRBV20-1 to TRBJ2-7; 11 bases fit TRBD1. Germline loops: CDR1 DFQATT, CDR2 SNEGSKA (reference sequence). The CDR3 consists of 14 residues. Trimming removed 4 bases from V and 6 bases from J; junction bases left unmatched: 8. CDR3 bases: TGCAGTGCTACTCTCGCCGGGACAGGGGGCGAGCAGTACTTC. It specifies CSATLAGTGGEQYF.